This T cell receptor (beta chain) was found in a study of blood T cell repertoires in COVID-19. Libraries were prepared by immunoSEQ multiplex PCR; TCRdb keeps only in-frame clonotypes and omits some of them. The sample consists of about 230,000 clones, 80% to 90% of them appearing once. This CDR3 is 14 amino acids long. In germline, CDR1 is SNHLY, CDR2 FYNNEI. V dropped 7 bases and J dropped 2 bases, with 15 bases sitting between them. Sequencing used PBMCs or T cells enriched from blood (not recorded which). The TCR was taken from a woman aged 25 to 39 who had been exposed to COVID-19. This chain links TRBV2 with TRBJ2-7, with D possibly matching TRBD1 (5 bases). The CDR3 bases are TGTGCCAGCAATTTTGGCAGGGAAGCCTACGAGCAGTACTTC. Protein sequence: CASNFGREAYEQYF.